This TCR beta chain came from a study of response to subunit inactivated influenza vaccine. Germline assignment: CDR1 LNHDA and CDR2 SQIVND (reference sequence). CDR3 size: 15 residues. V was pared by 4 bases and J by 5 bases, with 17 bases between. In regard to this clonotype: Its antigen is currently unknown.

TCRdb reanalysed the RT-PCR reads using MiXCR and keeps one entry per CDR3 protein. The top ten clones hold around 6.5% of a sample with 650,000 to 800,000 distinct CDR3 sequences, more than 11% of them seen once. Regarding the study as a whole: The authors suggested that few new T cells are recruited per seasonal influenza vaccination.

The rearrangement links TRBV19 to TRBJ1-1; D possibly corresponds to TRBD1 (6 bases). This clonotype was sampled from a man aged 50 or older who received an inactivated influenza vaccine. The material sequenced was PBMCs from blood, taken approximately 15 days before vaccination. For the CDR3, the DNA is TGTGCCAGTAGTACCCAGGGGCGGGCCGGGACTGAAGCTTTCTTT. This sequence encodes CASSTQGRAGTEAFF.